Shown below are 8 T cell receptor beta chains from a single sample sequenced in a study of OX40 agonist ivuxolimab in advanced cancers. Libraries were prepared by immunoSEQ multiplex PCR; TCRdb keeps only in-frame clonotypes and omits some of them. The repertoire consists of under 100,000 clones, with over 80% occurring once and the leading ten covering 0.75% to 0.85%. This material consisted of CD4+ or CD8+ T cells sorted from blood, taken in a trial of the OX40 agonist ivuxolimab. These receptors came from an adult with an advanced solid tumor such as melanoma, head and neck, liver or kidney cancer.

The CDR3 region is CASSFTTQNTEAFF. Here the CDR3 DNA reads TGTGCCAGCAGTTTTACGACTCAGAACACTGAAGCTTTCTTT. The gene calls are TRBV27 and TRBJ1-1; D is uncertain. Germline lookup yields CDR1 MNHEY and CDR2 SMNVEV (reference sequence). The CDR3 has 14 amino acids. V lost 3 bases to trimming and J lost 1 base, with 9 bases between them.

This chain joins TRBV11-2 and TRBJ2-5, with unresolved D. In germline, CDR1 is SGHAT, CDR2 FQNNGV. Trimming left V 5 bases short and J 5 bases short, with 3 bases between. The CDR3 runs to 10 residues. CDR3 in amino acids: CASSGETQYF. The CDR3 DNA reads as TGTGCCAGCAGCGGGGAGACCCAGTACTTC.

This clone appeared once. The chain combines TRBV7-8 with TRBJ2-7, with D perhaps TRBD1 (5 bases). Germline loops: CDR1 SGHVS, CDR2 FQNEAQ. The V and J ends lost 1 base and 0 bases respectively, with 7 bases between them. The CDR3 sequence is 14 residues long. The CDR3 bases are TGTGCCAGCAGCTTAGAGGGGAACTCCTACGAGCAGTACTTC. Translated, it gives CASSLEGNSYEQYF.

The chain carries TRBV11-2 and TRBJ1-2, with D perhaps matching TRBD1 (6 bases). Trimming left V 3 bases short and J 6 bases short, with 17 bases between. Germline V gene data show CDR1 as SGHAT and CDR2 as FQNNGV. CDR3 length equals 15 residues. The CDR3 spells CASSLERGRGHGYTF. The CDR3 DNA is TGTGCCAGCAGCTTGGAGCGTGGCAGGGGCCATGGCTACACCTTC.

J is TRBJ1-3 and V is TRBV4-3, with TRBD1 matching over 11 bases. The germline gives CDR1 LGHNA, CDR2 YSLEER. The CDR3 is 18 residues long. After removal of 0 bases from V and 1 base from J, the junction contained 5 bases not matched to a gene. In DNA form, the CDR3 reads TGCGCCAGCAGCCAAGAGCGTGGACAGGGGGCTTCTGGAAACACCATATATTTT. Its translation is CASSQERGQGASGNTIYF.

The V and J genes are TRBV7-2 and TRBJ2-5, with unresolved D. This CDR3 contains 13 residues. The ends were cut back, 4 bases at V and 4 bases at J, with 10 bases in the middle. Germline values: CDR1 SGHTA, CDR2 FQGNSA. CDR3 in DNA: TGTGCCAGCAGCTCAAGCCATACAGAGACCCAGTACTTC. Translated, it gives CASSSSHTETQYF.

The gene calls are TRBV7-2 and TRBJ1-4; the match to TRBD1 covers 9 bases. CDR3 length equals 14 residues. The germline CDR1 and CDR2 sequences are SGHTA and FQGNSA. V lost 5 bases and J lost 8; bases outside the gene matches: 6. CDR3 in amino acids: CASSRDREGEKLFF. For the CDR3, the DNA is TGTGCCAGCAGCCGGGACAGGGAGGGGGAAAAACTGTTTTTT.

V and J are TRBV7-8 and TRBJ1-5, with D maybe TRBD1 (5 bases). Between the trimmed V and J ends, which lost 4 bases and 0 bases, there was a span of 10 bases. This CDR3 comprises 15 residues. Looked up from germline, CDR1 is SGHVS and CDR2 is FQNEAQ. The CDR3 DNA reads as TGTGCCAGCAGCTCAACAGGTTATAGCAATCAGCCCCAGCATTTT. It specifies CASSSTGYSNQPQHF.